This entry lists 15 T cell receptor beta chains sequenced from one sample in a study of T-cell reconstitution after alpha-beta-depleted transplantation in children. Unique molecular identifiers were used to barcode this TCRbeta library. One entry per CDR3 protein results from TCRdb running MiXCR on the PCR reads. The profile shows about 980,000 distinct CDR3 sequences, less than 30% of them singletons. This specimen was PBMCs, mostly from graft donor cells, taken 360 days after TCRalphabeta/CD19-depleted stem cell transplant. The source is a boy under three years old who had a stem cell transplant for SCID, so the T cells may come from the graft donor.

This clonotype was counted a few times. The chain employs TRBV15 and TRBJ2-1, with D possibly being TRBD1 (5 bases). From germline, CDR1 is LNHNV and CDR2 YYDKDF (reference sequence). Trimming took off 0 bases at V and 8 bases at J, with 17 bases between the two ends. The CDR3 has 16 residues. The CDR3, as DNA: TGTGCCACCAGCAGAGAACCAAGGGGCACTGGGTATGAGCAGTTCTTC. Protein sequence: CATSREPRGTGYEQFF. The whole variable domain, filled in from reference TRBV15 and TRBJ2-1, reads DAMVIQNPRYQVTQFGKPVTLSCSQTLNHNVMYWYQQKSSQAPKLLFHYYDKDFNNEADTPDNFQSRRPNTSFCFLDIRSPGLGDTAMYLCATSREPRGTGYEQFFGPGTRLTVL.

V is TRBV6-5 and J is TRBJ2-7, with D possibly matching TRBD1 (5 bases). Germline V gives CDR1 MNHEY, CDR2 SVGAGI. The CDR3 runs 14 residues. Trimming left V 3 bases short and J 4 bases short, with 13 bases between. The CDR3 DNA sequence: TGTGCCAGCAGTTATACAGGAATAGGGTACGAGCAGTACTTC. This codes for CASSYTGIGYEQYF.

The chain combines TRBV5-1 with TRBJ2-7; TRBD2 matches at 11 bases. This CDR3 contains 15 residues. Germline CDR1 and CDR2: SGHRS and YFSETQ. V lost 6 bases and J lost 2; bases outside the gene matches: 7. Here the CDR3 DNA reads TGCGCCAGCACCTTCGGGACTAGCGGAACCTACGAGCAGTACTTC. It yields the protein CASTFGTSGTYEQYF. The whole variable domain, filled in from reference TRBV5-1 and TRBJ2-7, reads KAGVTQTPRYLIKTRGQQVTLSCSPISGHRSVSWYQQTPGQGLQFLFEYFSETQRNKGNFPGRFSGRQFSNSRSEMNVSTLELGDSALYLCASTFGTSGTYEQYFGPGTRLTVT.

The chain joins TRBV5-1 to TRBJ2-2; perhaps D is TRBD1 or TRBD2 (5 bases each). The CDR3 length is 14 residues. Germline assignment: CDR1 SGHRS and CDR2 YFSETQ. V dropped 5 bases and J dropped 1 base, with 9 bases sitting between them. The CDR3 DNA reads TGCGCCAGCAGAGATGGGGGGAACACCGGGGAGCTGTTTTTT. Translating gives CASRDGGNTGELFF.

The rearrangement uses TRBV20-1 and TRBJ2-7; D tentatively reads TRBD1 or TRBD2 (5 bases each). This CDR3 comprises 11 residues. Trimming pared 8 bases from V and 2 bases from J, leaving 10 bases between. CDR1 DFQATT and CDR2 SNEGSKA come from the germline V gene (reference sequence). The CDR3 loop reads CSTGTPYEQYF. The CDR3 DNA follows: TGCAGTACTGGGACCCCCTACGAGCAGTACTTC.

The gene calls are TRBV15 and TRBJ2-4, with D perhaps being TRBD1 or TRBD2 (5 bases each). The CDR3 has 18 amino acids. CDR1 is LNHNV, CDR2 YYDKDF, per germline (reference sequence). The V end was cut by 0 bases, the J end by 3 bases, with 18 bases between. CDR3 sequence reads: CATSRDPLAGGGKNIQYF. The CDR3 DNA reads TGTGCCACCAGCAGAGATCCGTTGGCGGGTGGGGGCAAAAACATTCAGTACTTC. Together with reference TRBV15 and TRBJ2-4, the CDR3 gives the full variable domain: DAMVIQNPRYQVTQFGKPVTLSCSQTLNHNVMYWYQQKSSQAPKLLFHYYDKDFNNEADTPDNFQSRRPNTSFCFLDIRSPGLGDTAMYLCATSRDPLAGGGKNIQYFGAGTRLSVL.

V gene TRBV20-1 combines with J gene TRBJ2-3, with 10 bases that match TRBD2. CDR1 is DFQATT and CDR2 is SNEGSKA in the germline V gene (reference sequence). This CDR3 spans 15 amino acids. The ends lost 4 bases at V and 6 bases at J; junction bases unmatched: 10. The CDR3 reads CSATHSGGAPDTQYF. The CDR3 coding sequence is TGCAGTGCTACCCACAGCGGGGGGGCCCCCGATACGCAGTATTTT.

This clonotype was seen more than once but under ten times. J is TRBJ2-2 and V is TRBV9; D is unclear. The CDR3 length is 12 residues. CDR1 and CDR2 from the germline V gene are SGDLS and YYNGEE. V was trimmed by 4 bases and J by 3 bases, leaving 4 bases between them. The CDR3 is CASSQYTGELFF. Here the CDR3 DNA reads TGTGCCAGCAGCCAATACACCGGGGAGCTGTTTTTT. The variable domain in full, completed from reference TRBV9 and TRBJ2-2, reads DSGVTQTPKHLITATGQRVTLRCSPRSGDLSVYWYQQSLDQGLQFLIQYYNGEERAKGNILERFSAQQFPDLHSELNLSSLELGDSALYFCASSQYTGELFFGEGSRLTVL.

The V gene is TRBV20-1, the J gene TRBJ2-7; D may be TRBD1 (6 bases). With 6 bases removed from V and 7 bases from J, the gap between germline ends came to 22 bases. Germline V lookup: CDR1 DFQATT, CDR2 SNEGSKA (reference sequence). This CDR3 comprises 14 residues. CDR3 nucleotides: TGCAGTGCCCAACAGGGTTCGGGGTTGCGGGAGCAGTACTTC. It encodes CSAQQGSGLREQYF.

This rearrangement joins TRBV4-3 to TRBJ2-7; possible D gene TRBD2, 6 bases. Germline V CDR1 and CDR2: LGHNA, YSLEER. The CDR3 has 17 residues. V was cut by 1 base and J by 6 bases, with 22 bases left in between. CDR3 in DNA: TGCGCCAGCAGCCAAGCAATCGGGGGAATCCTACGTGGCGAGCAGTACTTC. Translation: CASSQAIGGILRGEQYF.

This clonotype showed up just a few times. The chain couples TRBV29-1 to TRBJ2-7; D possibly uses TRBD1 or TRBD2 (5 bases each). The V gene's germline CDR1 is SQVTM and CDR2 ANQGSEA. The CDR3 has 11 amino acids. V was trimmed by 3 bases and J by 5 bases, leaving 8 bases between them. CDR3 nucleotide sequence: TGCAGCGTTGAGTGGGGGAACGAGCAGTACTTC. Its translation: CSVEWGNEQYF.

The V gene is TRBV5-1, the J gene TRBJ2-7, with 7 nucleotides matching TRBD1. From germline, CDR1 is SGHRS and CDR2 YFSETQ. The CDR3 is 16 residues long. The V segment lost 0 bases and the J segment 1 base; nucleotides outside the gene matches: 7. The CDR3 here is CASSLGDSKPSYEQYF. The DNA of the CDR3 is TGCGCCAGCAGCTTGGGGGACAGTAAACCTTCCTACGAGCAGTACTTC.

The chain uses TRBV12-3 or TRBV12-4 and TRBJ2-2; 9 bases match TRBD1. J was trimmed by 9 bases and V by 6 bases; bases with no gene match: 5. The CDR3 is 13 residues long. The CDR3 spells CASSRQGDRELFF. The CDR3 nucleotides read TGTGCCAGCAGCCGACAGGGGGATAGGGAGCTGTTTTTT.

The rearrangement joins TRBV7-9 to TRBJ2-5; 9 bases match TRBD2. The CDR3 loop spans 14 amino acids. Unmatched junction bases numbered 6, after V lost 5 bases and J lost 5 bases. Germline CDR1 reads SEHNR; CDR2 reads FQNEAQ (reference sequence). The CDR3 DNA reads as TGTGCCAGCAGCCCCCGGACTAGCGTGGAGACCCAGTACTTC. It yields the protein CASSPRTSVETQYF.

This clonotype appeared a single time. The rearrangement uses TRBV20-1 and TRBJ2-2, with 8 bases identical to TRBD2. This CDR3 comprises 15 residues. Trimming took 3 bases from V and 1 from J; bases not matched to a gene: 4. Germline V lookup: CDR1 DFQATT, CDR2 SNEGSKA (reference sequence). CDR3 nucleotides: TGCAGTGCTAGGAGCGGGGGTAGGAACACCGGGGAGCTGTTTTTT. Protein product: CSARSGGRNTGELFF.